The 7 T cell receptor beta chains below come from one sample, sequenced in a study of T cell repertoires in ileal Crohn's disease (dated by TCRdb to the late 2010s). Libraries were built with the immunoSEQ multiplex PCR assay. The immuneACCESS repertoire file appears here via TCRdb, limited to in-frame rearrangements. These files lack a portion of the clones; in checked studies, under half of the deficit traces to unresolved V genes, and the cause of the others is not known. Counted in this sample were approximately 27,000 clones; around 80% of them appeared once. Clones ranked in the top ten supply about 6% of the sample. The sequenced sample was ileal tissue. The receptors stem from an adult with Crohn's disease.

J is TRBJ2-1 and V is TRBV2, with 11 bases lining up with TRBD2. The germline CDR1 and CDR2 sequences are SNHLY and FYNNEI. The V and J ends lost 1 base and 8 bases, in that order; junction bases with no gene match: 1. The CDR3 consists of 14 residues. CDR3 residues: CASSEELAGDEQFF. The CDR3, as DNA: TGTGCCAGCAGTGAAGAACTAGCGGGGGATGAGCAGTTCTTC.

This rearrangement joins TRBV7-2 to TRBJ2-1; weak D call: TRBD1 (6 bases). CDR1 and CDR2 (germline): SGHTA, FQGNSA. The CDR3 spans 15 residues. The V and J ends lost 2 bases and 8 bases respectively, with 16 bases between them. The CDR3 nucleotides read TGTGCCAGCAGCTTATTAATGGCTGGGGGCGATGAGCAGTTCTTC. Translating gives CASSLLMAGGDEQFF.

The V and J genes are TRBV18 and TRBJ1-1; D is unresolved. V was clipped by 3 bases and J by 9 bases, with 14 bases between them. The CDR3 runs 13 residues. Germline-derived CDR1 and CDR2 are KGHSH and LQKENI. The CDR3: CASSPSMERQAFF. The CDR3 DNA is TGTGCCAGCTCACCTAGCATGGAACGTCAAGCTTTCTTT.

The chain has TRBV5-1 and TRBJ2-3, with 9 nucleotides matching TRBD2. J lost 2 bases, V lost 3 bases, and 7 bases had no gene match. Germline CDR1 is SGHRS and CDR2 is YFSETQ. The length of the CDR3 is 16 residues. CDR3 sequence reads: CASSWGLAGFTDTQYF. CDR3 DNA: TGCGCCAGCAGCTGGGGCCTAGCGGGGTTCACAGATACGCAGTATTTT.

The chain joins TRBV19 to TRBJ1-5, with D perhaps matching TRBD1 (6 bases). The CDR3 contains 16 residues. Germline assignment: CDR1 LNHDA and CDR2 SQIVND (reference sequence). V lost 5 bases and J 5 bases, leaving 19 bases between the germline ends. The DNA for the CDR3 is TGTGCCAGTAGTCTAGGAGCGACAGGTCAATATCAGCCCCAGCATTTT. This encodes CASSLGATGQYQPQHF.

This sequence joins TRBV6-4 and TRBJ2-3; TRBD1 aligns across 7 bases. The J segment lost 2 bases and the V segment lost 2 bases, leaving 4 bases of the junction unmatched. Germline CDR1 is MRHNA and CDR2 is SNTAGT. This CDR3 has 15 residues. The CDR3: CASSDNEGATDTQYF. The CDR3 nucleotides are TGTGCCAGCAGTGACAACGAGGGGGCCACAGATACGCAGTATTTT.

The chain recombines TRBV6-5 with TRBJ2-3; D gene unclear. V was trimmed by 10 bases and J by 0 bases, leaving 11 bases between them. From germline, CDR1 is MNHEY and CDR2 SVGAGI. The CDR3 consists of 13 residues. The CDR3 here is CATYIASTDTQYF. CDR3 bases: TGTGCCACCTACATAGCTAGCACAGATACGCAGTATTTT.